The sequence of this T cell receptor (beta chain) was determined in a study of vaccination and CD4 T cells after COVID-19 (dated by TCRdb to 2022 to 2024). Looking at the study overall: Six males and four females were included in the convalescent cohort, with two Hispanic individuals, seven Caucasians, two Asians and one multiracial person represented. Each participant got two doses of either the Pfizer-BioNTech BNT162b2 vaccine (n=8) or the Moderna mRNA-1273 vaccine (n=2). Post-COVID blood samples were collected from convalescent patients a median of roughly 100 days after diagnosis, with a range of about 35 to 180 days. Post-vaccine blood samples were collected a median of about 69 days after the second vaccine dose, ranging from about 13 to 241 days. Culture stimuli were overlapping spike peptide pools from SARS-CoV-2 and from the common cold coronaviruses HCoV-NL63, HCoV-OC43 and HCoV-229E. Control cultures received a CEFX viral epitope pool as the positive control, an HIV-1 Nef peptide pool as the negative control, or no peptide. The spike-specific CD4+ TCR repertoire was compared before and after mRNA vaccination in around ten COVID-19 convalescent patients and a handful of infection-naive healthy vaccine recipients. At the TCR clonotype level, an earlier paper using these donors assessed memory CD4+ T cell crossreactivity between SARS-CoV-2 and common cold coronavirus spike proteins. Here is what the overall study found, with its caveats: The number of convalescent patients in the study was relatively small, and the study did not examine early timepoints following natural infection. Among convalescent patients, a median around 86% of the SARS-CoV-2-reactive clones seen after vaccination appeared only after vaccination, which suggests priming specific to the vaccine. Of the vaccine-specific clones found in convalescent patients, nearly all (304 of 307) were mono-reactive for SARS-CoV-2 spike instead of being cross-reactive with common cold coronaviruses. An increase in the median number of SARS-CoV-2-reactive clonotypes from 20 to 25 after infection to approximately 41 after vaccination was observed, but the change was not found to be significant.

The library was made by PCR. DNA from cultured CD4+ T cells was subjected to TCR sequencing with the Oncomine TCR Beta short-read assay at the Johns Hopkins FTIC core. The QIAamp micro DNA kit was used to extract genomic DNA from the cultured CD4+ T cells. Oncomine TCR Beta libraries made from cultured CD4+ T cells were pooled using unique dual indexes and sequenced on an Illumina iSeq 100. For the original study's pipeline: Non-productive sequences were filtered out, and CDR3s that did not start with C, did not end with F or W, or were shorter than 7 amino acids were discarded. The MANAFEST web application was used to identify antigen-specific clonotypes by comparing peptide-stimulated wells against reference wells and other culture wells. Positive clones required FDR below 0.05, an odds ratio above 5, and productive frequency above 0.1% in at least two of three replicate wells. Cross-reactive clonotypes were defined as significantly expanded in both SARS-CoV-2 spike wells and at least one common cold coronavirus spike condition. Levenshtein distances (stringdist) and unrooted phylogenetic trees (ape) in R version 3.6.1 were used to assess CDR3 homology. The public reads were run again by TCRdb, first through fastp at Q25 and then through MiXCR, and only productive beta chains were kept. Rows with a matching CDR3 protein are joined into one entry that keeps the most common DNA and genes. These V and J calls derive from TCRdb rather than the authors' analysis. The sample contains several thousand distinct CDR3 sequences, less than 40% of them found a single time. About an eighth of the sample is taken by the ten largest.

The germline V end is reduced by 4 bases and the J end by 5 bases; junction bases left unmatched: 8. The CDR1 and CDR2 encoded by the germline V gene are MDHEN and SYDVKM. The CDR3 runs 15 residues from the cysteine to the phenylalanine. Only the CDR3 region is kept as DNA, spanning 45 bases read in frame from base 1. This clonotype was counted once. Its antigen remains undetermined. Per-base quality was not reported, and no clone a single base away is much larger than it. Support from one read is weak. The meaning of the sample's treatment or condition label: approximately 10-day PBMC culture with coronavirus spike peptide pools or control peptides (ViraFEST assay). CD4+ T cells from unexposed donors were collected before the COVID-19 pandemic (2011-2018). The ViraFEST assay was used in the study, in which antigen-specific T cells were expanded with peptide pools and expanded clonotypes were subsequently identified by TCR sequencing. More than 1.5 million PBMCs per well were cultured in IMDM with approximately 5% human AB serum and 9 to 10 IU/ml IL-2, plus 10 ug/ml peptide pools. On days 3 and 7, half of the culture medium was replaced with fresh IL-2-containing medium. CD4+ T cells were isolated after around 11 days of culture through negative selection using the EasySep CD4+ T cell isolation kit. Unexposed donor CD4+ T cells were tested for reactivity to SARS-CoV-2 S and N and four common cold coronavirus spike pools, as cell number allowed. Ficoll-Paque Plus gradient centrifugation was used to isolate PBMCs from whole blood, and the isolated PBMCs were then either used fresh or cryopreserved at -140C. In general, triplicate wells were set up for every culture condition. The leukapheresis product for the unexposed donors was obtained through commercial purchase.

Sample: CD4+ T cells from blood, cultured in vitro. Here the chain combines TRBV28 and TRBJ1-1; 9 nucleotides in the junction match TRBD1. The sequence derives from a human donor in good health. The CDR3 protein is CASSSPGQGSTEAFF. Read as DNA, the sequence is TGTGCCAGCAGTTCGCCGGGACAGGGTTCGACTGAAGCTTTCTTT.